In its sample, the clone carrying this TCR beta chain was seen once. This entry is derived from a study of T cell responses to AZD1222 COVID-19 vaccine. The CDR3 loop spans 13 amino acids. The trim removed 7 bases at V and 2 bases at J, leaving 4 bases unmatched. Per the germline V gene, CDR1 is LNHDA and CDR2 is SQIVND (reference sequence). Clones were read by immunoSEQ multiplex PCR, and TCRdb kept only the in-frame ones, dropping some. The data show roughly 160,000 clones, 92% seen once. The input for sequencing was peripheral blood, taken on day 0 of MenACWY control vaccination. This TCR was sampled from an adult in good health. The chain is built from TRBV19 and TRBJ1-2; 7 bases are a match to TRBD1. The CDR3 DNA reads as TGTGCCAGTACTGACAGGGCCAACTATGGCTACACCTTC. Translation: CASTDRANYGYTF.